This TCR beta chain appears in the sequencing data of a study of post-analysis software for immune sequencing data (dated by TCRdb to about 2015). About the full investigation: Disease courses on record covered relapsing-remitting, secondary progressive and progressive-relapsing multiple sclerosis, though some patients had no subtype annotation. A subset of samples was prepared in parallel using single-end sample barcoding, then pooled and co-amplified after Illumina adapter ligation. The patient repertoires were set against eleven to twelve previously published healthy control repertoires from donors whose ages ranged from roughly 6 to 27 years.

This clonotype was detected once. Its antigen is currently not known. Within one base of it there is no much larger clone, and no base qualities were kept. Paper-wide results and their limitations: Compared with controls, multiple sclerosis patients had significantly lower normalized Chao1 diversity, a finding suggesting substantial peripheral T-cell clonal expansion. Strong co-clustering of samples prepared in the same batch was shown by direct clustering with F measure, prompting a batch-effect correction. The multiple sclerosis patient group was slightly younger than the control group.

Library preparation employed PCR. The sequencer listed for this sample is Illumina HiSeq 2500. To reduce PCR and sequencing biases, unique molecular identifiers were built into the TCR beta cDNA libraries. Roughly 500,000 cDNA molecules were obtained for every 1 to 10 million input T cells, so each molecule roughly corresponded to one T cell. The patient libraries were prepared and sequenced using the same protocol as the earlier healthy control dataset. Samples belonging to the same batch were prepared together, multiplexed and sequenced on a shared HiSeq lane. On the study's bioinformatics: MIGEC handled the raw barcoded reads, throwing out single-read molecular identifier groups before consensus assembly and CDR3 extraction. Clonotype tables were post-analysed with VDJtools, normalizing diversity by down-sampling all datasets to the smallest sample size. To correct batch-related cross-sample contamination, repertoire overlap clustering matched CDR3 amino acid sequences but not nucleotide sequences. TCRdb redid the processing of the public reads, applying fastp at Q25 and MiXCR, and retained in-frame beta chains. Entries that share a CDR3 protein sequence are merged under the most common genes and DNA. The V and J calls here are based on TCRdb, not the publication. This sample lists 600,000 to 750,000 distinct CDR3 sequences; 59% were detected once. The ten largest clones add up to roughly 12% of the sample.

TCR beta repertoires were profiled from peripheral blood of under 15 young patients with multiple sclerosis to demonstrate the VDJtools post-analysis software. The multiple sclerosis patients were children and adolescents ranging in age from roughly 6 to 16 years. The sequence came from a girl aged 2 to 10 with multiple sclerosis. The sequencing input was blood.

Here the CDR3 is given as CSVEDIPREPEAFF. The nucleotides read TGCAGCGTTGAAGATATTCCCAGGGAACCTGAAGCTTTCTTT. The rearranged segments are TRBV29-1 and TRBJ1-1; the D gene is perhaps TRBD1, from 5 matching bases. A distance of 14 bases separates the germline ends of V and J, which lose 0 bases and 6 bases respectively. The CDR3 measures 14 amino acids from cysteine to phenylalanine. The entry retains the CDR3 DNA only, 42 bases that are in frame from base 1. In the germline V gene, CDR1 corresponds to SQVTM and CDR2 to ANQGSEA.